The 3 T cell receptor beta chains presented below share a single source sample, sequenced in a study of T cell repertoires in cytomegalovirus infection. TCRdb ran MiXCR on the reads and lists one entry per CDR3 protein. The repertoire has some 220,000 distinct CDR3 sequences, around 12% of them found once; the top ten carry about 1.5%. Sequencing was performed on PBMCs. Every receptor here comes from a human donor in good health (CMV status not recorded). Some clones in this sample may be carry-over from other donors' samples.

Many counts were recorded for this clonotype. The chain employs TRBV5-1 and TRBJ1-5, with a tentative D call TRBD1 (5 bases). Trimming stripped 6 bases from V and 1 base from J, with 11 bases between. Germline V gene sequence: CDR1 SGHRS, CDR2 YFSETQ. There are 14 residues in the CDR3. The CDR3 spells CASKEGMSNQPQHF. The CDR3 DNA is TGCGCCAGCAAAGAGGGGATGAGCAATCAGCCCCAGCATTTT. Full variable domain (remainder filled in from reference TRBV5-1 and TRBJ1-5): KAGVTQTPRYLIKTRGQQVTLSCSPISGHRSVSWYQQTPGQGLQFLFEYFSETQRNKGNFPGRFSGRQFSNSRSEMNVSTLELGDSALYLCASKEGMSNQPQHFGDGTRLSIL.

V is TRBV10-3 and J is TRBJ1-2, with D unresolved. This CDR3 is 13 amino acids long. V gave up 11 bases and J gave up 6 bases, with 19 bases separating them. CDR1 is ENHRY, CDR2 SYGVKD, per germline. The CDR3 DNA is TGTGCCGTCGCCGGGTTGGATAGGGATGGCTACACCTTC. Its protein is CAVAGLDRDGYTF.

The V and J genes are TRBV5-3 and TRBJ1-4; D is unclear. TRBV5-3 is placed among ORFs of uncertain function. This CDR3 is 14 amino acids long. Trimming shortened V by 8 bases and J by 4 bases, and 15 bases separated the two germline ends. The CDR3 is CASSATGNNEKLFF. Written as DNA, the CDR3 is TGTGCCAGCAGCGCGACGGGAAATAATGAAAAACTGTTTTTT.